The 26 T cell receptor beta chains below come from one sample, sequenced in a study of shared clonotypes between healthy human individuals (dated by TCRdb to 2019 to 2021). The library was prepared using the immunoSEQ multiplex PCR assay. TCRdb provides this immuneACCESS table in a form limited to in-frame rearrangements. Some clones are lacking; in checked studies, under half of them reflect an unresolved V gene, and why the rest are absent is not known. The table for this sample lists fewer than 1.4 million clones; 75% to 85% of them were counted only once. 0.5% to 0.65% of the sample lies in the top ten. The sample comprised memory CD4+ T cells from PBMCs. This specimen's cell subset or site label, per the study, means: CD45RA-negative fraction. The receptors stem from a young man in good health. Some clones in this sample may be carry-over from other donors' samples.

For this clone: A read error may be the cause here, since a much bigger clone is one base away. This CDR3 is also generated by other DNA sequences in the sample. The chain links TRBV9 to TRBJ2-7, with D perhaps given as TRBD1 or TRBD2 (5 bases each). Trimming took 2 bases from V and 0 from J, leaving 12 bases between them. Per the germline V gene, CDR1 is SGDLS and CDR2 is YYNGEE. This CDR3 contains 15 residues. The CDR3 reads CASSVEGSSSYEQYF. The CDR3 nucleotides read TGTGCCAGCAGCGTTGAGGGGAGCAGCTCCTACGAGCAGTACTTC. The variable domain in full, with the rest retrieved from reference TRBV9 and TRBJ2-7, is DSGVTQTPKHLITATGQRVTLRCSPRSGDLSVYWYQQSLDQGLQFLIQYYNGEERAKGNILERFSAQQFPDLHSELNLSSLELGDSALYFCASSVEGSSSYEQYFGPGTRLTVT.

CDR3 in amino acids: CASSYSRQGYNEQFF. The DNA for the CDR3 is TGTGCCAGCAGTTACTCCCGGCAGGGCTACAATGAGCAGTTCTTC. The J gene is TRBJ2-1, the V gene TRBV6-5, with a weak D call TRBD1 (5 bases). The CDR3 runs to 15 residues. The germline V gene encodes CDR1 MNHEY and CDR2 SVGAGI. V was cut by 0 bases and J by 3 bases, with 9 bases left in between.

The V and J genes are TRBV5-1 and TRBJ1-1, with a tentative D call TRBD1 (5 bases). Germline CDR1 SGHRS, CDR2 YFSETQ. The CDR3 spans 13 residues. V was clipped by 1 base and J by 4 bases, with 8 bases between them. CDR3 in DNA: TGCGCCAGCAGCTTGATGGGGGGCACTGAAGCTTTCTTT. This translates into CASSLMGGTEAFF.

This clone was recorded a few times. The J gene is TRBJ2-7, the V gene TRBV28; 8 bases fit TRBD1. This CDR3 spans 15 amino acids. Germline-derived CDR1 and CDR2 are MDHEN and SYDVKM. J gave up 2 bases and V 6 bases, and 9 bases lay outside the gene matches. CDR3 amino acids: CASRADRGYTYEQYF. CDR3 in DNA: TGTGCCAGCAGAGCCGACAGGGGATATACCTACGAGCAGTACTTC.

Comments on this clone: A read error is possible here, since a much larger clone lies one base away. V is TRBV9 and J is TRBJ2-5, with D possibly called TRBD1 or TRBD2 (5 bases each). This CDR3 region has 13 residues. The germline gives CDR1 SGDLS, CDR2 YYNGEE. V was clipped by 4 bases and J by 0 bases, with 7 bases between them. The DNA of the CDR3 is TGTGCCAGCAGCCCGGGACACCAAGAGACCCAGTACTTC. Translating it yields CASSPGHQETQYF.

About this clone: The same CDR3 also results from other DNA sequences found in this sample. The chain couples TRBV9 to TRBJ2-7; 7 bases map to TRBD1. CDR3 length: 15 residues. Germline CDR1 reads SGDLS; CDR2 reads YYNGEE. Trimming took 0 bases from V and 2 from J; bases not matched to a gene: 5. The CDR3 region has the DNA TGTGCCAGCAGCGTAGGTCCGACAGGGCCCTACGAGCAGTACTTC. Amino acid sequence: CASSVGPTGPYEQYF.

V usage is TRBV7-3 and J usage is TRBJ2-1; 7 bases align to TRBD1. Germline V gene lookup returns CDR1 SGHTA and CDR2 FQGTGA. Germline trimming cut 5 bases from V and 9 bases from J; bases unmatched to any gene: 7. This CDR3 contains 13 residues. The CDR3 sequence is CASSRQGGFEQFF. The DNA of the CDR3 is TGTGCCAGCAGCCGACAGGGCGGCTTTGAGCAGTTCTTC.

CDR3 amino acids: CASSFDRTGAEQYF. CDR3 coding DNA: TGCGCCAGCAGCTTTGACCGGACAGGGGCCGAGCAGTACTTC. This rearrangement joins TRBV5-1 to TRBJ2-7; 9 bases are a match to TRBD1. V dropped 2 bases and J dropped 6; count of bases not matched to a gene: 6. This CDR3 has 14 amino acids. CDR1 is SGHRS, CDR2 YFSETQ, per germline. Full variable domain (missing parts from reference TRBV5-1 and TRBJ2-7): KAGVTQTPRYLIKTRGQQVTLSCSPISGHRSVSWYQQTPGQGLQFLFEYFSETQRNKGNFPGRFSGRQFSNSRSEMNVSTLELGDSALYLCASSFDRTGAEQYFGPGTRLTVT.

This clone came up a few times. V gene TRBV2 combines with J gene TRBJ1-2, with D hard to call. Per germline, CDR1 SNHLY and CDR2 FYNNEI. Trimming pared 6 bases from V and 4 bases from J, leaving 9 bases between. The CDR3 runs 12 residues. CDR3 loop: CASRTGTYGYTF. The CDR3 DNA reads TGTGCCAGCAGAACCGGCACCTATGGCTACACCTTC.

This sequence joins TRBV5-1 and TRBJ2-1; 8 bases fit TRBD2. V lost 0 bases to trimming and J lost 6 bases; unmatched junction nucleotides: 8. CDR3 length: 16 residues. CDR1 and CDR2 (germline): SGHRS, YFSETQ. The CDR3 here is CASSLGVTSAANEQFF. The CDR3 DNA reads TGCGCCAGCAGCTTGGGAGTGACTAGCGCGGCCAATGAGCAGTTCTTC.

This rearrangement joins TRBV5-1 to TRBJ1-5, with no clear D. The V and J ends lost 0 bases and 3 bases respectively, with 7 bases between them. Germline CDR1 is SGHRS and CDR2 is YFSETQ. CDR3 length: 14 amino acids. CDR3 nucleotide sequence: TGCGCCAGCAGCTTGGAAGGGCCCAATCAGCCCCAGCATTTT. Residues: CASSLEGPNQPQHF.

This clone has just one count. The rearrangement uses TRBV5-1 and TRBJ2-4; TRBD2 is a possible D gene (7 bases). From germline, CDR1 is SGHRS and CDR2 YFSETQ. V was pared by 0 bases and J by 9 bases, with 16 bases between. This CDR3 contains 15 residues. The CDR3 nucleotides read TGCGCCAGCAGCTTGGTCCGGGGGGCAGGCGTCATTCAGTACTTC. Translation: CASSLVRGAGVIQYF.

A single count supports this clone. The rearrangement links TRBV6-4 to TRBJ1-4, with a weak D call TRBD1 (6 bases). With 6 bases removed from V and 8 bases from J, the gap between germline ends came to 16 bases. CDR3 length: 14 amino acids. Germline CDR1 MRHNA, CDR2 SNTAGT. Written as DNA, the CDR3 is TGTGCCAGCAGCCCCACAGGGCGAGGCGAAAAACTGTTTTTT. It yields the protein CASSPTGRGEKLFF.

CDR3 sequence: CASSLDGSGGNQPQHF. DNA for the CDR3: TGCGCCAGCAGCTTGGATGGGTCGGGGGGCAATCAGCCCCAGCATTTT. The chain has TRBV5-1 and TRBJ1-5; TRBD1 might be the D (5 bases). This CDR3 has 16 amino acids. Per germline, CDR1 SGHRS and CDR2 YFSETQ. The V gene lost 0 bases and the J gene lost 2 bases, with 12 bases spanning the gap.

This clone has a handful of counts. The chain carries TRBV18 and TRBJ2-3; 7 bases are shared with TRBD1. Germline V gene data show CDR1 as KGHSH and CDR2 as LQKENI. This CDR3 contains 16 residues. Trimming cost V 4 bases and J 0 bases; bases outside gene matches: 7. The CDR3, as DNA: TGTGCCAGCTCACACCCGGGACAGACTAGCACAGATACGCAGTATTTT. Amino acid sequence: CASSHPGQTSTDTQYF.

The V and J genes are TRBV6-5 and TRBJ1-5; 7 bases fit TRBD1. The CDR3 runs to 14 residues. The V gene's germline CDR1 is MNHEY and CDR2 SVGAGI. V trimming: 7 bases; J trimming: 2 bases; junction bases outside the gene matches: 5. The CDR3 nucleotides are TGTGCCAGCACCGCTACAGGGGGCAATCAGCCCCAGCATTTT. Translation: CASTATGGNQPQHF.

The chain employs TRBV2 and TRBJ2-2; TRBD2 might be the D (6 bases). Trimming shortened V by 7 bases and J by 3 bases, and 15 bases separated the two germline ends. The CDR3 is 15 residues long. The germline gives CDR1 SNHLY, CDR2 FYNNEI. CDR3 nucleotide sequence: TGTGCCAGCATATTACAAGGGACTGACACCGGGGAGCTGTTTTTT. Its protein is CASILQGTDTGELFF.

This clone was recorded at least ten times. The chain is built from TRBV9 and TRBJ2-1; unclear D gene. The germline V gene has CDR1 SGDLS and CDR2 YYNGEE. CDR3 length: 13 residues. V was shortened by 10 bases and J by 8 bases, with 19 bases between the two germline ends. This chain's CDR3 is CAHPFDSSYEQFF. CDR3 nucleotide sequence: TGTGCCCACCCTTTCGACTCGTCGTATGAGCAGTTCTTC.

The chain has TRBV7-2 and TRBJ2-7; D possibly corresponds to TRBD1 (5 bases). Germline lookup yields CDR1 SGHTA and CDR2 FQGNSA. The V gene lost 1 base and the J gene lost 2 bases, with 12 bases spanning the gap. CDR3 length equals 15 residues. Here the CDR3 DNA reads TGTGCCAGCAGCTTAGAGGCAGGGTTCGCCTACGAGCAGTACTTC. Protein product: CASSLEAGFAYEQYF.

The chain has TRBV21-1 and TRBJ2-7; no DNA check was done on the table's D call, TRBD1. TRBV21-1 counts as a pseudogene. The CDR3 contains 14 residues. The CDR3 DNA follows: TGTGCCAGCAGCGAAGTCAGGGTTACCTCCGAGCAGTACTTC. It codes for CASSEVRVTSEQYF.

Note on this clone: This could be a read error, since a much larger clone is one nucleotide away. This sample also contains other DNA sequences that code for the same CDR3. V is TRBV27 and J is TRBJ1-2; D remains unclear. In germline, CDR1 is MNHEY, CDR2 SMNVEV (reference sequence). V was pared by 3 bases and J by 0 bases, with 5 bases between. The CDR3 consists of 13 residues. In nucleotides, the CDR3 is TGTGCCAGCAGTTTTCGGGCTAACTATGGCTACACCTTC. This translates into CASSFRANYGYTF.

V and J are TRBV7-3 and TRBJ2-1, with 9 bases identical to TRBD1. The CDR3 totals 14 residues. Germline assignment: CDR1 SGHTA and CDR2 FQGTGA. V lost 5 bases to trimming and J lost 7 bases; unmatched junction nucleotides: 6. CDR3 in amino acids: CASSRNRGHNEQFF. The DNA of the CDR3 is TGTGCCAGCAGCCGGAACAGGGGGCATAATGAGCAGTTCTTC.

This chain connects TRBV5-4 to TRBJ2-3; TRBD2 aligns across 11 bases. In germline, CDR1 is SGHNT, CDR2 YYREEE (reference sequence). This CDR3 spans 17 amino acids. V was pared by 3 bases and J by 1 base, with 7 bases of the junction left unmatched. CDR3 region: CASSSGLAGTGTDTQYF. For the CDR3, the DNA is TGTGCCAGCAGCTCCGGACTAGCGGGTACTGGCACAGATACGCAGTATTTT.

The CDR3 loop reads CASSRVEGRTSGSDTQYF. The CDR3 coding sequence is TGCGCCAGCAGCCGGGTGGAGGGAAGGACTAGTGGATCAGATACGCAGTATTTT. The chain links TRBV4-1 to TRBJ2-3, with 7 bases matching TRBD2. CDR1 is MGHRA and CDR2 is YSYEKL in the germline V gene. The CDR3 extends over 18 amino acids. The junction had 17 bases not matched to a gene; V was cut back by 4 bases and J by 4 bases.

The rearrangement uses TRBV6-4 and TRBJ1-3, with D uncertain. The germline CDR1 and CDR2 sequences are MRHNA and SNTAGT. V lost 6 bases, J lost 4 bases, and 10 bases lay in between. The CDR3 has 13 amino acids. Here the CDR3 reads CASSTEVGNTIYF. In DNA form, the CDR3 reads TGTGCCAGCAGCACGGAAGTGGGAAACACCATATATTTT.

A note on this clone: Other DNA sequences in this specimen translate into the identical CDR3. This chain joins TRBV29-1 and TRBJ1-3; D is perhaps TRBD1 (5 bases). The CDR3 is 13 residues long. Trimming cost V 7 bases and J 0 bases, with 10 bases left between them. Germline lookup yields CDR1 SQVTM and CDR2 ANQGSEA. The CDR3 spells CSAGSSSGNTIYF. CDR3 in DNA: TGCAGCGCAGGGTCGAGCTCTGGAAACACCATATATTTT.